The 25 T cell receptor beta chains presented below share a single source sample, sequenced in a study of blood T cell repertoires in COVID-19. Sequencing used immunoSEQ multiplex PCR; TCRdb keeps in-frame clones, though not all of them. Counted here are a few hundred thousand clones, around nine tenths occurring once; the ten biggest clones make up about a tenth. Sequenced material: PBMCs or T cells enriched from blood (not recorded which). Receptor source: a woman between 45 and 60 years old who had recovered from COVID-19.

The chain employs TRBV28 and TRBJ1-2; D ambiguous. The CDR3 covers 12 residues. V lost 8 bases and J 0 bases, leaving 7 bases between the germline ends. The germline gives CDR1 MDHEN, CDR2 SYDVKM. As DNA, the CDR3 is TGTGCCAGCGGCTTTACTAACTATGGCTACACCTTC. Translating gives CASGFTNYGYTF.

The rearrangement links TRBV6-5 to TRBJ2-5; TRBD2 matches at 7 bases. V was clipped by 6 bases and J by 2 bases; unmatched bases: 3. The germline CDR1 and CDR2 sequences are MNHEY and SVGAGI. The CDR3 sequence is 13 residues long. The CDR3 DNA reads as TGTGCCAGCAGGGGGGGGTGGCAAGAGACCCAGTACTTC. Encoded protein: CASRGGWQETQYF.

The V gene is TRBV18, the J gene TRBJ2-1; D ambiguous. The germline V gene has CDR1 KGHSH and CDR2 LQKENI. This CDR3 has 13 amino acids. Between the trimmed V and J ends, which lost 1 base and 5 bases, there was a span of 6 bases. CDR3 in amino acids: CASSPLGNNEQFF. For the CDR3, the DNA is TGTGCCAGCTCACCACTTGGCAACAATGAGCAGTTCTTC.

The CDR3: CASTAGGSYNSPLHF. For the CDR3, the DNA is TGTGCCAGTACCGCGGGGGGCTCCTATAATTCACCCCTCCACTTT. The chain has TRBV19 and TRBJ1-6, with D tentatively TRBD1 (5 bases). Germline CDR1 and CDR2: LNHDA and SQIVND (reference sequence). V lost 7 bases to trimming and J lost 0 bases, with 10 bases between them. The length of the CDR3 is 15 residues.

J is TRBJ2-7 and V is TRBV5-1; TRBD2 matches at 8 bases. CDR1 and CDR2 from the germline V gene are SGHRS and YFSETQ. After removal of 4 bases from V and 7 bases from J, the junction contained 13 bases not matched to a gene. The CDR3 totals 15 residues. The CDR3 sequence: CASSPPTGGPGEQYF. The CDR3 bases are TGCGCCAGCAGCCCTCCTACGGGGGGGCCGGGGGAGCAGTACTTC.

Note on this clone: One end of the junction fails to match germline, which may point to a read error. V gene TRBV23-1 combines with J gene TRBJ1-1; 7 bases are shared with TRBD1. TRBV23-1 is identified as an open reading frame with a role that is uncertain. This CDR3 spans 11 amino acids. In DNA form, the CDR3 reads TGCGCCAGCAGTCAAGAAGGCGACAGGGAGTTT. The encoded protein is CASSQEGDREF.

In its sample, this clone was seen a few times. The rearrangement uses TRBV12-3 or TRBV12-4 and TRBJ1-3, with a possible D match to TRBD1 (5 bases). The CDR3 loop spans 12 amino acids. Trimming left V 5 bases short and J 7 bases short, with 9 bases between. The CDR3 DNA reads TGTGCCAGCAGTACCGGGGGTAACACCATATATTTT. Protein product: CASSTGGNTIYF.

This chain links TRBV4-3 with TRBJ1-2, with 9 nucleotides matching TRBD1. The CDR3 extends over 15 amino acids. The V gene end was trimmed by 0 bases and the J gene end by 5 bases; junction bases not matched to a gene: 4. Germline V gene sequence: CDR1 LGHNA, CDR2 YSLEER. CDR3 sequence (DNA): TGCGCCAGCAGCCAAGAAATAGACAGGGGGTATGGCTACACCTTC. Translation: CASSQEIDRGYGYTF.

The V and J genes are TRBV6-1 and TRBJ2-5, with TRBD2 matching over 14 bases. The germline CDR1 and CDR2 sequences are MNHNS and SASEGT. The J segment lost 5 bases and the V segment lost 3 bases, leaving 11 bases of the junction unmatched. The CDR3 has 18 residues. CDR3 DNA sequence: TGTGCCAGCAGTGAGGGACTAGCGGGGGAGCCCCAAAGGGAGACCCAGTACTTC. Protein product: CASSEGLAGEPQRETQYF.

The V call is TRBV7-9, the J call TRBJ2-7, with D unclear. V shed 5 bases and J shed 3 bases, with 11 bases lying between them. In germline, CDR1 is SEHNR, CDR2 FQNEAQ (reference sequence). There are 13 residues in the CDR3. The CDR3 sequence is CASSETPHYEQYF. The CDR3 DNA follows: TGTGCCAGCAGCGAGACACCACACTACGAGCAGTACTTC.

The V call is TRBV5-8, the J call TRBJ1-2; D not resolved. Germline V gene sequence: CDR1 SGHTS, CDR2 YDEGEE. Trimming removed 0 bases at V and 4 bases at J, with 10 bases between. CDR3 length: 14 residues. For the CDR3, the DNA is TGTGCCAGCAGCTTGGAAGGAGATATCTATGGCTACACCTTC. It specifies CASSLEGDIYGYTF.

This chain links TRBV27 with TRBJ1-5; the D is unclear. Per germline, CDR1 MNHEY and CDR2 SMNVEV (reference sequence). V lost 5 bases and J 5 bases, leaving 13 bases between the germline ends. The CDR3 is 14 residues long. The chain's CDR3 is CASSLLGADQPQHF. The CDR3, as DNA: TGTGCCAGCAGTCTTCTAGGAGCGGATCAGCCCCAGCATTTT.

This chain joins TRBV7-2 and TRBJ1-5; D might be TRBD1 (5 bases). Between the trimmed V and J ends, which lost 5 bases and 5 bases, there was a span of 10 bases. The CDR3 is 13 residues long. The V gene's germline CDR1 is SGHTA and CDR2 FQGNSA. In nucleotides, the CDR3 is TGTGCCAGCAGCCCCCAGGGCCATCAGCCCCAGCATTTT. It is translated as CASSPQGHQPQHF.

The CDR3 loop reads CASTPSGAHQVETQYF. CDR3 DNA sequence: TGCGCCAGCACCCCTAGCGGGGCACATCAGGTGGAGACCCAGTACTTC. The rearrangement joins TRBV5-1 to TRBJ2-5, with 9 bases aligning to TRBD2. This CDR3 spans 16 amino acids. CDR1 and CDR2 from the germline V gene are SGHRS and YFSETQ. The junction had 14 bases not matched to a gene; V was cut back by 6 bases and J by 5 bases.

This rearrangement joins TRBV4-3 to TRBJ1-6; D gene uncertain. In germline, CDR1 is LGHNA, CDR2 YSLEER. This CDR3 has 13 amino acids. Trimming stripped 1 base from V and 10 bases from J, with 8 bases between. CDR3 nucleotide sequence: TGCGCCAGCAGCCAAGGTAACGCGTCACCCCTCCACTTT. Its translation: CASSQGNASPLHF.

V is TRBV29-1 and J is TRBJ2-3; D might be TRBD2 (6 bases). CDR1 and CDR2 (germline): SQVTM, ANQGSEA. The CDR3 extends over 13 amino acids. V was pared by 4 bases and J by 0 bases, with 8 bases between. The CDR3 nucleotides read TGCAGCGTTGTGGGGGGAAGCACAGATACGCAGTATTTT. It specifies CSVVGGSTDTQYF.

The chain combines TRBV18 with TRBJ2-5, with 10 positions matching TRBD1. Germline V gene data show CDR1 as KGHSH and CDR2 as LQKENI. Germline trimming cut 3 bases from V and 5 bases from J; bases unmatched to any gene: 3. This CDR3 has 14 residues. The CDR3 DNA reads as TGTGCCAGCTCACCGGGACAGGGGAGGGAGACCCAGTACTTC. It is translated as CASSPGQGRETQYF. The full variable domain, completed using reference TRBV18 and TRBJ2-5, is NAGVMQNPRHLVRRRGQEARLRCSPMKGHSHVYWYRQLPEEGLKFMVYLQKENIIDESGMPKERFSAEFPKEGPSILRIQQVVRGDSAAYFCASSPGQGRETQYFGPGTRLLVL.

The chain couples TRBV4-1 to TRBJ2-3, with D possibly TRBD2 on 7 matching bases. This CDR3 contains 17 residues. Germline CDR1 reads MGHRA; CDR2 reads YSYEKL. V was trimmed by 3 bases and J by 0 bases, leaving 16 bases between them. The CDR3 loop reads CASSQTEGGRSTDTQYF. CDR3 nucleotide sequence: TGCGCCAGCAGCCAGACGGAGGGGGGGAGGAGCACAGATACGCAGTATTTT.

This sequence joins TRBV2 and TRBJ1-3, with a tentative D call TRBD1 (5 bases). Germline values: CDR1 SNHLY, CDR2 FYNNEI. Between the trimmed V and J ends, which lost 7 bases and 4 bases, there was a span of 17 bases. CDR3 length equals 15 residues. The CDR3 is CASNPGPGYGNTIYF. CDR3 bases: TGTGCCAGCAATCCAGGTCCAGGGTACGGAAACACCATATATTTT.

The V call is TRBV4-3, the J call TRBJ2-2; TRBD2 aligns across 9 bases. This CDR3 is 18 amino acids long. The germline CDR1 and CDR2 sequences are LGHNA and YSLEER. With 0 bases clipped from V and 4 bases from J, the junction kept 9 bases outside the gene matches. The CDR3 sequence is CASSQEPSGGSSTGELFF. DNA for the CDR3: TGCGCCAGCAGCCAAGAGCCAAGCGGGGGGTCTAGCACCGGGGAGCTGTTTTTT.

V and J are TRBV27 and TRBJ1-2, with D unclear. CDR3 size: 12 residues. CDR1 is MNHEY and CDR2 is SMNVEV in the germline V gene (reference sequence). The V end was cut by 4 bases, the J end by 8 bases, with 11 bases between. CDR3 nucleotide sequence: TGTGCCAGCAGTTCCCCACTGGTCGGCTACACCTTC. Encoded protein: CASSSPLVGYTF.

On this clone: Its ends do not fully match the called genes, so a read error is possible. The V gene is TRBV11-2, the J gene TRBJ2-1; 7 positions agree with TRBD1. Germline V gives CDR1 SGHAT, CDR2 FQNNGV. The CDR3 has 13 amino acids. In DNA, the CDR3 is TGTGCCAGCAGCCTAGACAGGGTTGATGAGCAGTTCTTC. Translated, it gives CASSLDRVDEQFF.

The chain combines TRBV24-1 with TRBJ2-3, with D perhaps TRBD2 (6 bases). The length of the CDR3 is 17 residues. Trimming stripped 3 bases from V and 3 bases from J, with 18 bases between. Looked up from germline, CDR1 is KGHDR and CDR2 is SFDVKD. CDR3 nucleotide sequence: TGTGCCACCAGTGATCCCCAGGTCTGGGGAGGAACAGATACGCAGTATTTT. Protein product: CATSDPQVWGGTDTQYF.

V is TRBV29-1 and J is TRBJ1-1; TRBD1 matches at 8 bases. The junction had 6 bases not matched to a gene; V was cut back by 3 bases and J by 3 bases. The length of the CDR3 is 14 residues. The germline V gene encodes CDR1 SQVTM and CDR2 ANQGSEA. The CDR3 sequence: CSVDAGGEDTEAFF. The CDR3 nucleotides are TGCAGCGTTGACGCAGGGGGCGAAGACACTGAAGCTTTCTTT. Based on the CDR3 plus reference TRBV29-1 and TRBJ1-1, the full variable domain is SAVISQKPSRDICQRGTSLTIQCQVDSQVTMMFWYRQQPGQSLTLIATANQGSEATYESGFVIDKFPISRPNLTFSTLTVSNMSPEDSSIYLCSVDAGGEDTEAFFGQGTRLTVV.

V and J are TRBV3-1 (or the pseudogene TRBV3-2) and TRBJ2-5; 10 positions agree with TRBD2. The V gene end was trimmed by 6 bases and the J gene end by 11 bases; junction bases not matched to a gene: 15. This CDR3 is built from 15 residues. CDR1 is LGHDT, CDR2 YNNKEL, per germline (reference sequence). The CDR3 sequence is CASSPAAGGQMAQYF. In DNA, the CDR3 is TGTGCCAGCAGTCCCGCAGCGGGGGGGCAGATGGCACAGTACTTC.